What follows describes a single T cell receptor (beta chain). The entry originates in a study of blood T cell repertoires in COVID-19. Across the study: Samples representing acute and convalescent COVID-19 were sourced from the United States, Italy and Spain. The analysed material was cDNA or gDNA that came from T cells, B-cell-depleted T cells, or PBMCs.

The CDR3 spans 12 residues. Germline V gene sequence: CDR1 LGHDT, CDR2 YNNKEL (reference sequence). The ends were cut back, 6 bases at V and 4 bases at J, with 7 bases in the middle. Original data processing: From reference gene primer amplification, estimates of nucleated cell counts were derived. Assay: immunoSEQ multiplex PCR; the TCRdb copy retains only in-frame clones and omits some. For V, J and clone size, that table is used; D and trimming come from the DNA. The repertoire holds about 99,000 clones, with 70% to 90% as singletons. The sequence was collected from a man between 50 and 59 years old in a cohort sampled during active COVID-19. Sample: peripheral blood. The chain joins TRBV3-1 (or the pseudogene TRBV3-2) to TRBJ1-3; D unresolved. The CDR3 DNA follows: TGTGCCAGCAGGGTGAGGGGAAACACCATATATTTT. Encoded protein: CASRVRGNTIYF.